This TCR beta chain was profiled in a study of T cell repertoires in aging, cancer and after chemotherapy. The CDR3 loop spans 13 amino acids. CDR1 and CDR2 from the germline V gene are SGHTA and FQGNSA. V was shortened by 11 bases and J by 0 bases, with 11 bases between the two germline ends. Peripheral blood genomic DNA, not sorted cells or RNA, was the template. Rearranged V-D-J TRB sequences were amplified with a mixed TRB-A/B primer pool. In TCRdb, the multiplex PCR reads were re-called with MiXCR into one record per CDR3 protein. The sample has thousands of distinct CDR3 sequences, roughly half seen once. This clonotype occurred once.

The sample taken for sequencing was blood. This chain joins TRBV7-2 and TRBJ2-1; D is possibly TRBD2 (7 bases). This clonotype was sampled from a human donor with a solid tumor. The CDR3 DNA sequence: TGTGCCGGGGGCGGGAGCTCCTACAATGAGCAGTTCTTC. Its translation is CAGGGSSYNEQFF.